This T cell receptor beta chain comes out of a study of a mutant IDH1 vaccine in newly diagnosed glioma. Study overall: Mean patient age was about 40 years; around 60% were male and about 40% female.

This sample's time point: week 23, last vaccination. All doses held 300 ug of mutant IDH1 20-mer peptide, with topical imiquimod. Broader study findings: Evidence of vaccine-induced immune responses was documented in roughly 93% of patients. There seemed to be no relation between pseudoprogression and changes in top peripheral T cell clonotypes.

In the case of this clone: Its antigen remains unknown.

The CDR3 spans 15 residues. The germline V gene encodes CDR1 KGHSH and CDR2 LQKENI. V gave up 0 bases and J gave up 4 bases; unmatched junction bases: 2. Sequencing used immunoSEQ multiplex PCR; TCRdb keeps in-frame clones, though not all of them. The sample includes around 85,000 clones, approximately 85% seen only once; the top ten take approximately 2.1%. The chain carries TRBV18 and TRBJ2-3; 9 bases align to TRBD2. The clonotype originates from a man between 25 and 39 years old with glioma. Some clones in this sample may be carry-over from other donors' samples. Sequencing used PBMCs, obtained from a glioma patient whose treatment included an IDH1 peptide vaccine. The CDR3 protein is CASSPPSGGSDTQYF. The DNA for the CDR3 is TGTGCCAGCTCACCACCTAGCGGGGGTTCAGATACGCAGTATTTT.